This note documents a single T cell receptor (beta chain) sequence. Antigen unknown. Unique molecular identifiers featured in how the TCRbeta library was prepared. Using its own MiXCR run on the PCR reads, TCRdb lists one record per CDR3 protein. The repertoire includes fewer than 500,000 distinct CDR3 sequences, approximately 41% of them detected once, and around 29% sits in the top ten. The CDR3 runs to 14 residues. The V and J ends lost 1 base and 6 bases respectively, with 9 bases between them. This specimen belongs to a study of T-cell reconstitution after alpha-beta-depleted transplantation in children. Whole-study results and caveats: At day 60, the high TCRbeta diversity found in some patients originated from recipient T cells and thymic progenitors that had survived. One year after transplant, T-cell counts and diversity came mostly from newly produced T cells. There were reportedly several hundred expanded graft clones from which alpha-beta T cells came about two months after transplant.

The sequencing here drew on PBMCs, taken before TCRalphabeta/CD19-depleted stem cell transplant. The chain has TRBV12-3 or TRBV12-4 and TRBJ2-2; possibly TRBD1 or TRBD2 for D (5 bases each). The origin of this receptor is a girl aged 2-10 years with aplastic anemia, due to receive a stem cell transplant. The CDR3 coding sequence is TGTGCCAGCAGTTTAGTGTCGGGACCCGGGGAGCTGTTTTTT. As protein: CASSLVSGPGELFF.